These 10 T cell receptor beta chains originate from one sample sequenced in a study of control samples from healthy donors and cancer patients. The repertoire was sequenced with immunoSEQ multiplex PCR; TCRdb's copy has only in-frame clones and lacks some. The table includes over 8,000 clones, approximately 90% detected once. Sequencing input: PBMCs. All receptors come from a man aged 55 to 70 with colorectal cancer.

The chain links TRBV9 to TRBJ2-3; D gene unclear. Per the germline V gene, CDR1 is SGDLS and CDR2 is YYNGEE. This CDR3 is 14 amino acids long. V was shortened by 4 bases and J by 5 bases, with 14 bases between the two germline ends. The CDR3 spells CASSLGWARDTQYF. CDR3 bases: TGTGCCAGCAGCCTCGGGTGGGCTAGAGATACGCAGTATTTT.

This clone has only one observation. This sequence joins TRBV30 and TRBJ1-1; the D gene is possibly TRBD1 (5 bases). This CDR3 has 14 residues. Germline lookup yields CDR1 GTSNPN and CDR2 SVGIG (reference sequence). V lost 4 bases and J 1 base, leaving 13 bases between the germline ends. Here the CDR3 reads CAWKGRGWNTEAFF. The CDR3 bases are TGTGCCTGGAAGGGGAGGGGATGGAACACTGAAGCTTTCTTT.

This chain uses TRBV4-3 with TRBJ2-7; TRBD1 is a possible D gene (6 bases). The CDR3 sequence is 17 residues long. Per the germline V gene, CDR1 is LGHNA and CDR2 is YSLEER. V was trimmed by 2 bases and J by 2 bases, leaving 19 bases between them. CDR3 bases: TGCGCCAGCAGCCAATCATTTTGGGGGCGCCGCACCTACGAGCAGTACTTC. It translates to CASSQSFWGRRTYEQYF.

The CDR3 region is CASSPGTSGVLNEQFF. The CDR3 DNA is TGTGCCAGCAGCCCAGGGACTAGCGGGGTATTAAATGAGCAGTTCTTC. The chain has TRBV7-9 and TRBJ2-1; 13 nucleotides match TRBD2. This CDR3 is built from 16 residues. CDR1 is SEHNR, CDR2 FQNEAQ, per germline (reference sequence). V shed 5 bases, J shed 7 bases, and the junction held 8 bases outside the gene matches.

The chain links TRBV28 to TRBJ2-1; D call uncertain. The V gene lost 3 bases and the J gene lost 1 base, with 10 bases spanning the gap. There are 15 residues in the CDR3. Germline V gives CDR1 MDHEN, CDR2 SYDVKM. CDR3 in DNA: TGTGCCAGCAGTTTCATCATCAGATCCTACAATGAGCAGTTCTTC. Translating gives CASSFIIRSYNEQFF.

This chain connects TRBV29-1 to TRBJ1-1; 7 bases fit TRBD1. Per germline, CDR1 SQVTM and CDR2 ANQGSEA. J lost 1 base, V lost 7 bases, and 9 bases had no gene match. This CDR3 contains 14 residues. CDR3 nucleotide sequence: TGCAGCGGACTGGCCGGGACAGCGAACACTGAAGCTTTCTTT. Its protein product is CSGLAGTANTEAFF.

This clone was observed a few times. This rearrangement joins TRBV28 to TRBJ1-6; maybe TRBD1 (6 bases). The germline V gene encodes CDR1 MDHEN and CDR2 SYDVKM. CDR3 length: 14 amino acids. V was clipped by 4 bases and J by 9 bases, with 13 bases between them. The CDR3 reads CASSSPGVASPLHF. The CDR3 coding sequence is TGTGCCAGCAGTTCCCCAGGGGTGGCTTCACCCCTCCACTTT.

The chain combines TRBV5-4 with TRBJ1-1; D gene uncertain. V lost 5 bases to trimming and J lost 0 bases, with 11 bases between them. From germline, CDR1 is SGHNT and CDR2 YYREEE (reference sequence). The CDR3 is 14 residues long. The CDR3 loop is CASRSQRMNTEAFF. The CDR3 DNA is TGTGCCAGCAGATCACAGAGAATGAACACTGAAGCTTTCTTT.

The rearrangement uses TRBV9 and TRBJ2-1; D perhaps matches TRBD1 (6 bases). The germline V gene encodes CDR1 SGDLS and CDR2 YYNGEE. Trimming cost V 0 bases and J 9 bases, with 13 bases left between them. The CDR3 runs to 14 residues. Here the CDR3 DNA reads TGTGCCAGCAGCGTAGAGAGCGTAGGGGGTGAGCAGTTCTTC. Translation: CASSVESVGGEQFF.

A remark on this clone: The junction departs from the called germline gene at one end, perhaps through a read error. CDR3 loop: CASSQGLAGGPGF. DNA of the CDR3: TGTGCCAGCAGCCAAGGGCTAGCGGGGGGCCCAGGTTTT. V and J are TRBV3-1 (or the pseudogene TRBV3-2) and TRBJ2-3, with 11 positions matching TRBD2. Per germline, CDR1 LGHDT and CDR2 YNNKEL (reference sequence). This CDR3 has 13 amino acids.